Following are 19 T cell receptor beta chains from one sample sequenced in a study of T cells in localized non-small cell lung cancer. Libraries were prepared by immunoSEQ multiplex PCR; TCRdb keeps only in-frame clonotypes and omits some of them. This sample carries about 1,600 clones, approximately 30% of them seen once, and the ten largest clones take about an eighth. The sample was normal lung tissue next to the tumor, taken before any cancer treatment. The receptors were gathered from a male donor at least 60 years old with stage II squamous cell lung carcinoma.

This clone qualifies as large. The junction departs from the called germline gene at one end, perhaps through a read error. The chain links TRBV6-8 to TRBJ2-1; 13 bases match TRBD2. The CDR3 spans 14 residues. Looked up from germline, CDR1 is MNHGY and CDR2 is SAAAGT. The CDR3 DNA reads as TGTGCCATCAGTGGACTAGCGGGGGCCAATGAGCAGTTCTTC. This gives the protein CAISGLAGANEQFF.

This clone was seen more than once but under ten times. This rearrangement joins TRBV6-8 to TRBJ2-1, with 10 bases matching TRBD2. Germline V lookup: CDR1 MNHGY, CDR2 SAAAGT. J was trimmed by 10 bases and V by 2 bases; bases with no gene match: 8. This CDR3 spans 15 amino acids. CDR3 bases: TGTGCCAGCAGTTACGACAGCGGGGGGGCCCCAGAGCAGTTCTTC. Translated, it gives CASSYDSGGAPEQFF.

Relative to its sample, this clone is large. The CDR3 DNA reads TGTGCCAGCAGTTTCGCGGGGGGTAGCAATCAGCCCCAGCATTTT. Its protein is CASSFAGGSNQPQHF. The J gene is TRBJ1-5, the V gene TRBV28; tentative D call: TRBD1 (5 bases). CDR3 length: 15 residues. Germline CDR1 reads MDHEN; CDR2 reads SYDVKM. The V end was cut by 3 bases, the J end by 0 bases, with 9 bases between.

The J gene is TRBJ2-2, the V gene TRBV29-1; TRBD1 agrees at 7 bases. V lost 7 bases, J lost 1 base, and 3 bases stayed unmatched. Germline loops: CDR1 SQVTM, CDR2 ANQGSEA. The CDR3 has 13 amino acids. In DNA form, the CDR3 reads TGCAGCGGACGGACAGGGAACACCGGGGAGCTGTTTTTT. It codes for CSGRTGNTGELFF.

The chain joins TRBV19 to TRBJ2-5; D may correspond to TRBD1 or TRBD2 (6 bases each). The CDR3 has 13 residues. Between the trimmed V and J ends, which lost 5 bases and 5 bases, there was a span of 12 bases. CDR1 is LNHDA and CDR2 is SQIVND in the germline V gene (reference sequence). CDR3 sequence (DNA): TGTGCCAGTAGTCCCGGGGGCAGCGAGACCCAGTACTTC. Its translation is CASSPGGSETQYF.

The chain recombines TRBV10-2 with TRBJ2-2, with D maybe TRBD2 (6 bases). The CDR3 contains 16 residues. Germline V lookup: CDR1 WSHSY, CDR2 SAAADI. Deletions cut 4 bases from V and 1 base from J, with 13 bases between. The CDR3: CASSVAGTENTGELFF. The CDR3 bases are TGCGCCAGCAGTGTAGCCGGGACTGAGAACACCGGGGAGCTGTTTTTT.

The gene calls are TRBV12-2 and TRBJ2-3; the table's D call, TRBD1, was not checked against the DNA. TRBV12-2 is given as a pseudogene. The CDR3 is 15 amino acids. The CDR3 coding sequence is TGTGCCACCCGACACCTTGACAGGGATTCAGATACGCAGTATTTT. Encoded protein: CATRHLDRDSDTQYF.

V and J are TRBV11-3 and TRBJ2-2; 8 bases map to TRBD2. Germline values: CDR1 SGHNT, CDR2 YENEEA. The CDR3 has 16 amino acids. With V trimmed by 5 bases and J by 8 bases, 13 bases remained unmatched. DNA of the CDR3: TGTGCCAGCAGCCCACGAAGCGGGGGAGCACCGGGGGAGCTGTTTTTT. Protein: CASSPRSGGAPGELFF. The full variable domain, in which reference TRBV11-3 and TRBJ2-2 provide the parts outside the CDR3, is EAGVVQSPRYKIIEKKQPVAFWCNPISGHNTLYWYLQNLGQGPELLIRYENEEAVDDSQLPKDRFSAERLKGVDSTLKIQPAELGDSAVYLCASSPRSGGAPGELFFGEGSRLTVL.

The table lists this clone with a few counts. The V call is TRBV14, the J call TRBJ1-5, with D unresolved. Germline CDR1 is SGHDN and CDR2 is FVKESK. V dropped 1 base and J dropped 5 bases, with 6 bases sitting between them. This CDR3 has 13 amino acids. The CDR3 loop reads CASSQGGYQPQHF. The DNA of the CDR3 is TGTGCCAGCAGCCAAGGGGGTTATCAGCCCCAGCATTTT.

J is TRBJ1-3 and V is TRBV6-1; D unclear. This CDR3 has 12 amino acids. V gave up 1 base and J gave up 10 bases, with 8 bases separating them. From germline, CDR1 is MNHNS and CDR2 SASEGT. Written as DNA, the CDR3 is TGTGCCAGCAGTGAAGTGGCGAGGACCATATATTTT. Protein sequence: CASSEVARTIYF.

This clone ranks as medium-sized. CDR3: CASSLGVNYNEQFF. In nucleotides, the CDR3 is TGTGCCAGCAGCTTAGGGGTTAACTACAATGAGCAGTTCTTC. V gene TRBV11-3 combines with J gene TRBJ2-1; D gene uncertain. This CDR3 contains 14 residues. Germline CDR1 SGHNT, CDR2 YENEEA. Trimming stripped 1 base from V and 3 bases from J, with 7 bases between.

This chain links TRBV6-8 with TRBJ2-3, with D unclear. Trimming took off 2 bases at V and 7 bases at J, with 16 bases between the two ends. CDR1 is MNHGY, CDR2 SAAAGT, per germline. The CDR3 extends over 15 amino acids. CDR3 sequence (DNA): TGTGCCAGCAGTTACGACCCCGTCAGTCCCAATACGCAGTATTTT. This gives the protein CASSYDPVSPNTQYF.

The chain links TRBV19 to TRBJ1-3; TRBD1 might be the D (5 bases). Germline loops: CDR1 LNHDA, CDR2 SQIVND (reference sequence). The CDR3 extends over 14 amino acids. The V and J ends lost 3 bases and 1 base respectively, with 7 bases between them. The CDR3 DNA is TGTGCCAGTAGTATTGGGGGATCTGGAAACACCATATATTTT. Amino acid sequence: CASSIGGSGNTIYF.

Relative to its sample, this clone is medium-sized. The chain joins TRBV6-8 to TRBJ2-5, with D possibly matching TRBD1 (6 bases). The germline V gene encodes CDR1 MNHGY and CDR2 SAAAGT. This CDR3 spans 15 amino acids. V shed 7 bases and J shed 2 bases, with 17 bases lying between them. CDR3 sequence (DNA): TGTGCCAGCACCCGAACAGGGAACGGACAAGAGACCCAGTACTTC. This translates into CASTRTGNGQETQYF.

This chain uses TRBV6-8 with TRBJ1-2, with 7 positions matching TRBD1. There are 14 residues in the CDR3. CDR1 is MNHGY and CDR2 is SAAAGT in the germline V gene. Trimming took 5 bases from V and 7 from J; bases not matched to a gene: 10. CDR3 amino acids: CASSDAQGLSGYTF. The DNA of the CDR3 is TGTGCCAGCAGTGATGCACAGGGGTTGTCTGGCTACACCTTC.

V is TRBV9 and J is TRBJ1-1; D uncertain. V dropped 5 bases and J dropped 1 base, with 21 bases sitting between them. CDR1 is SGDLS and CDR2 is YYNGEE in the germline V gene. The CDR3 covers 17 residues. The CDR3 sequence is CASSEVGGQDWNTEAFF. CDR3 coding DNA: TGTGCCAGCAGTGAAGTTGGTGGGCAGGACTGGAACACTGAAGCTTTCTTT.

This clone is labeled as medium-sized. CDR3 amino acids: CASSPNGRGADNEQFF. CDR3 nucleotide sequence: TGTGCCAGCAGCCCCAACGGGCGGGGGGCGGACAATGAGCAGTTCTTC. This chain joins TRBV11-3 and TRBJ2-1; 8 bases map to TRBD2. The germline V gene has CDR1 SGHNT and CDR2 YENEEA. V shed 5 bases and J 5 bases; nucleotides not matched to a gene: 11. The CDR3 loop spans 16 amino acids.

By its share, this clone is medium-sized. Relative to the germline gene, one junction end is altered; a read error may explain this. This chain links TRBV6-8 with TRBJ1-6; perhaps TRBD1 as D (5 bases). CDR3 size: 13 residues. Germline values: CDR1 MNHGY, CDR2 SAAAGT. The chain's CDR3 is CAISGGKSSPLHF. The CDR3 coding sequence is TGTGCCATCAGTGGGGGGAAAAGTTCACCCCTCCACTTT.

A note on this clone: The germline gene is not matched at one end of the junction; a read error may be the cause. Here the CDR3 reads CASSPEIGTGSSGNTIYF. The CDR3, as DNA: TGTGCCAGCAGCCCCGAGATTGGGACAGGTAGCTCTGGAAACACTATATATTTT. This chain links TRBV9 with TRBJ1-3; 8 nucleotides match TRBD1. Germline CDR1 is SGDLS and CDR2 is YYNGEE. The CDR3 runs to 18 residues.